Below, one T cell receptor beta chain is given with its context. No treatment had been given to any patient before thyroid surgery. The data derive from a study of metastatic and nonmetastatic thyroid tumors. As for the study in general: Repertoire comparisons spanned blood and tumor or nodule tissue from malignant and benign thyroid patients.

The germline CDR1 and CDR2 sequences are DFQATT and SNEGSKA (reference sequence). The V end lost 3 bases, the J end lost 7 bases, and 15 bases lay between the germline ends. This CDR3 is 13 amino acids long. Original processing notes: The study's classifier, a distant-metastasis tool for papillary thyroid cancer, was built using CDR3 differences across clinicopathological groups. TCRdb reprocessed the PCR reads using MiXCR. The V and J calls reflect TCRdb's pipeline rather than the authors' work. The sample comprises approximately 10,000 clones, 35% to 45% of which are singletons, and around a fifth rests with the top ten.

The sample consisted of tumor tissue. The receptor's source is a female donor with papillary thyroid cancer or a benign thyroid nodule (not recorded which). Some clones in this sample may be carry-over from other donors' samples. The chain uses TRBV20-1 and TRBJ1-1; D is uncertain. CDR3 amino acids: CSARSFFAGEAFF. CDR3 in DNA: TGCAGTGCTAGGAGTTTCTTTGCAGGTGAAGCTTTCTTT.